A selection of T cell receptor beta chains follows, all from one sample in a study of shared T cell receptors in the human thymus. Produced via immunoSEQ multiplex PCR; TCRdb's table is partial and in-frame only. The sample holds some 640,000 clones, roughly 86% seen once. These data were also filed under a second study, of human thymus T cells.

Sequenced input: thymocytes. The receptor source for this set is a boy under three years old with a congenital heart defect. The CDR3 runs from the conserved cysteine through the conserved F or W. A D gene is named only where the DNA matches it firmly. Only some rows state a clone size, as once, few, many or a class for expanded clones.

clone size,D gene,V gene,J gene,CDR3 protein,CDR3 DNA
NA,NA,TRBV15,TRBJ2-5,CATSRDLAGETQYF,TGTGCCACCAGCAGAGATTTGGCAGGAGAGACCCAGTACTTC
few,TRBD1,TRBV14,TRBJ1-6,CASSQEDRGSSSPLHF,TGTGCCAGCAGCCAAGAAGACAGGGGCTCGAGTTCACCCCTCCACTTT
NA,NA,TRBV4-1,TRBJ2-3,CASSRKVGLSTDTQYF,TGCGCCAGCAGCCGGAAAGTGGGACTTAGCACAGATACGCAGTATTTT
NA,TRBD2,TRBV10-3,TRBJ2-1,CAIMEGLAGYNEQFF,TGTGCCATCATGGAGGGACTAGCGGGATACAATGAGCAGTTCTTC
NA,TRBD1,TRBV13,TRBJ2-3,CASSSDRGPTDTQYF,TGTGCCAGCAGCTCCGACAGGGGCCCAACAGATACGCAGTATTTT
NA,TRBD2,TRBV19,TRBJ2-3,CASVLVDSGRSTDTQYF,TGTGCCAGCGTTCTGGTTGATAGCGGGAGAAGCACAGATACGCAGTATTTT
NA,NA,TRBV6-4,TRBJ2-1,CASSDPTENEQFF,TGTGCCAGCAGTGACCCGACAGAAAATGAGCAGTTCTTC
NA,TRBD1,TRBV18,TRBJ2-6,CASSPTQTGLASSGANVLTF,TGTGCCAGCTCACCTACTCAGACAGGGCTTGCAAGCTCTGGGGCCAACGTCCTGACTTTC
NA,NA,TRBV4-2,TRBJ2-6,CASSQPSGGPSGANVLTF,TGTGCCAGCAGCCAACCTTCGGGGGGCCCGTCTGGGGCCAACGTCCTGACTTTC
NA,TRBD1,TRBV7-9,TRBJ2-4,CASSLAGTGKGKNIQYF,TGTGCCAGCAGCTTAGCTGGGACAGGGAAAGGCAAAAACATTCAGTACTTC
NA,TRBD2,TRBV4-2,TRBJ2-7,CASSLRLAQIYEQYF,TGTGCCAGCAGCTTACGACTAGCCCAGATCTACGAGCAGTACTTC
NA,NA,TRBV18,TRBJ1-6,CASSPQRQPNSPLHF,TGTGCCAGCTCACCACAAAGACAGCCAAATTCACCCCTCCACTTT
few,TRBD1,TRBV23-1,TRBJ2-7,CASSQSGQGYEQYF,TGCGCCAGCAGTCAATCGGGACAGGGTTACGAGCAGTACTTC
NA,NA,TRBV7-2,TRBJ2-5,CASSLRGGGSQETQYF,TGTGCCAGCAGCCTTAGAGGGGGGGGCTCACAAGAGACCCAGTACTTC
NA,TRBD1,TRBV19,TRBJ2-3,CASMGQGARTQYF,TGTGCCAGTATGGGACAGGGAGCGAGGACGCAGTATTTT
NA,NA,TRBV15,TRBJ2-7,CATSRAPQNYEQYF,TGTGCCACCAGCAGAGCACCACAAAACTACGAGCAGTACTTC
NA,TRBD1,TRBV7-9,TRBJ1-3,CASRSDRDRSSGNTIYF,TGTGCCAGCAGATCAGACCGGGACAGGAGCTCTGGAAACACCATATATTTT
once,NA,TRBV14,TRBJ2-7,CASSQLSPHGSYEQYF,TGTGCCAGCAGCCAACTTTCCCCTCACGGCTCCTACGAGCAGTACTTC
NA,TRBD1,TRBV7-9,TRBJ2-3,CASSLTLVPRGPTDTQYF,TGTGCCAGCAGCCTTACCCTGGTACCCAGGGGGCCGACAGATACGCAGTATTTT
NA,NA,TRBV29-1,TRBJ2-7,CSVPGEGREDYEQYF,TGCAGCGTTCCGGGTGAGGGCAGGGAGGATTACGAGCAGTACTTC
NA,TRBD2,TRBV4-1,TRBJ2-1,CASSQRITSGGHRMQFF,TGCGCCAGCAGCCAACGTATAACTAGCGGGGGGCACAGAATGCAGTTCTTC
once,NA,TRBV19,TRBJ1-6,CASSIRQGYNSPLHF,TGTGCCAGTAGTATTAGGCAGGGCTATAATTCACCCCTCCACTTT
NA,NA,TRBV11-3,TRBJ2-7,CASSLVQAGEQYF,TGTGCCAGCAGCTTAGTCCAGGCTGGGGAGCAGTACTTC
once,NA,TRBV4-3,TRBJ2-2,CASSQGPGGPGELFF,TGCGCCAGCAGCCAAGGGCCCGGGGGGCCCGGGGAGCTGTTTTTT
NA,NA,TRBV19,TRBJ1-2,CASSLRTATYGYTF,TGTGCCAGTAGCCTGAGGACAGCTACCTATGGCTACACCTTC
NA,NA,TRBV21-1,TRBJ2-5,CASTLGRGETQYF,TGTGCCAGCACCCTAGGGAGGGGAGAGACCCAGTACTTC
NA,TRBD1,TRBV12-5,TRBJ2-3,CASGFGDRDRGTDTQYF,TGTGCTAGTGGATTTGGAGACCGGGACAGAGGCACAGATACGCAGTATTTT
NA,NA,TRBV19,TRBJ2-1,CASSIWGGAGNNEQFF,TGTGCCAGTAGTATTTGGGGGGGCGCGGGTAACAATGAGCAGTTCTTC
NA,NA,TRBV19,TRBJ1-6,CASSIPQDYNSPLHF,TGTGCCAGTAGTATTCCCCAGGACTATAATTCACCCCTCCACTTT
NA,TRBD1,TRBV5-4,TRBJ1-4,CASSYGTAISTNEKLFF,TGTGCCAGCAGCTACGGGACAGCTATTTCAACTAATGAAAAACTGTTTTTT
NA,TRBD1,TRBV4-2,TRBJ1-5,CASSLTGDGNQPQHF,TGTGCCAGCAGCCTAACAGGGGATGGCAATCAGCCCCAGCATTTT
few,NA,TRBV5-6,TRBJ2-7,CASSLGRGQPGF,TGTGCCAGCAGCTTGGGGAGGGGACAGCCGGGGTTC
once,NA,TRBV4-2,TRBJ1-2,CASSQGGGLDYGYTF,TGTGCCAGCAGCCAAGGTGGGGGCCTTGACTATGGCTACACCTTC
NA,NA,TRBV4-3,TRBJ1-5,CASSHHHRDMNQPQHF,TGCGCCAGCAGCCACCACCACCGGGACATGAATCAGCCCCAGCATTTT
NA,TRBD1,TRBV5-8,TRBJ1-2,CASSTTPTGGDGYTF,TGTGCCAGCAGCACTACTCCGACAGGGGGCGATGGCTACACCTTC
once,TRBD2,TRBV9,TRBJ2-1,CASSALGTSGDNEQFF,TGTGCCAGCAGCGCCCTCGGGACTAGCGGAGACAATGAGCAGTTCTTC
NA,TRBD1,TRBV18,TRBJ2-7,CASSHGQGDLYEQYF,TGTGCCAGCTCACACGGACAGGGCGACCTCTACGAGCAGTACTTC
NA,TRBD1,TRBV4-1,TRBJ2-7,CASSQDWTGDYEQYF,TGCGCCAGCAGCCAAGATTGGACAGGGGACTACGAGCAGTACTTC
NA,NA,TRBV5-8,TRBJ2-2,CASSLHSPGHTGELFF,TGTGCCAGCAGCTTGCACTCTCCAGGTCACACCGGGGAGCTGTTTTTT
NA,TRBD1,TRBV6-4,TRBJ1-5,CASSAETGVDQPQHF,TGTGCCAGCAGTGCAGAGACAGGGGTCGATCAGCCCCAGCATTTT
NA,TRBD1,TRBV10-3,TRBJ2-6,CAISVWTGGSLSGANVLTF,TGTGCCATCAGTGTGTGGACAGGGGGTTCCCTCTCTGGGGCCAACGTCCTGACTTTC
NA,TRBD2,TRBV9,TRBJ2-1,CASSVAGTPGGWTNNEQFF,TGTGCCAGCAGCGTAGCTGGGACCCCGGGGGGGTGGACTAACAATGAGCAGTTCTTC
NA,NA,TRBV2,TRBJ2-2,CASSLSRGQTGELFF,TGTGCCAGCAGTCTCTCCAGGGGTCAAACCGGGGAGCTGTTTTTT
NA,TRBD1,TRBV19,TRBJ1-5,CASRTGDGYQPQHF,TGTGCCAGCCGGACAGGGGACGGCTATCAGCCCCAGCATTTT
few,TRBD1,TRBV19,TRBJ1-1,CASRDRAWPEAFF,TGTGCCAGTAGGGACAGGGCTTGGCCTGAAGCTTTCTTT